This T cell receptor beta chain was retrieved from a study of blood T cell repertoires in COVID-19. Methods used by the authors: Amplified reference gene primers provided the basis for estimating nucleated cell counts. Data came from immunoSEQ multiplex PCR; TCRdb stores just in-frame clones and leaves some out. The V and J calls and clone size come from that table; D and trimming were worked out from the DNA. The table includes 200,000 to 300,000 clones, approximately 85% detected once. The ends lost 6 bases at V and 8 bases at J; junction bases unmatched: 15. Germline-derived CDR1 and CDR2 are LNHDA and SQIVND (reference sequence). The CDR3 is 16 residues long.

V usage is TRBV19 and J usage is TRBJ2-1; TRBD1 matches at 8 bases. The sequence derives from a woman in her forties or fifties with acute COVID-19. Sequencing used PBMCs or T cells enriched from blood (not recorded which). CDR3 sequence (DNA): TGTGCCAGTAGCAAAGACCGGGACAGGCCCACCTATGAGCAGTTCTTC. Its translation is CASSKDRDRPTYEQFF.